The clone carrying this T cell receptor beta chain was counted ten times or more. Its antigen remains unknown. Using constant-segment primers, 5'RACE produced TCR alpha and TCR beta cDNA libraries carrying sample barcodes and UMIs. TCRdb reanalysed the 5' RACE reads using MiXCR and keeps one entry per CDR3 protein. This sample carries roughly 280,000 distinct CDR3 sequences, roughly 15% of them seen once, and the ten largest clones take 22%. The data derive from a study of T-cell memory formation after mild COVID-19. About the study: Most TCR clusters belonged to a single donor. Whole-study findings and limits: Cross-reactive memory seemingly joined, as some responding clones were found in pre-infection memory. Of the contracting clones, CD4+ ones lay mainly in CM and EM, and CD8+ ones in EMRA.

Sequenced: PBMCs or a T cell subset sorted from them (not recorded which). This sequence originates from a man between 18 and 29 years old who had mild COVID-19 (a few samples of this study predate the infection). Cell type and time point are not known.

This chain's CDR3 is CASRGLAGGPSYNEQFF. The CDR3 DNA is TGTGCCAGCAGGGGACTAGCGGGGGGGCCCTCCTACAATGAGCAGTTCTTC. The chain has TRBV4-2 and TRBJ2-1; 16 nucleotides match TRBD2. J was trimmed by 0 bases and V by 6 bases; bases with no gene match: 2. Germline V gene data show CDR1 as LGHNA and CDR2 as YNFKEQ. The CDR3 is 17 residues long.